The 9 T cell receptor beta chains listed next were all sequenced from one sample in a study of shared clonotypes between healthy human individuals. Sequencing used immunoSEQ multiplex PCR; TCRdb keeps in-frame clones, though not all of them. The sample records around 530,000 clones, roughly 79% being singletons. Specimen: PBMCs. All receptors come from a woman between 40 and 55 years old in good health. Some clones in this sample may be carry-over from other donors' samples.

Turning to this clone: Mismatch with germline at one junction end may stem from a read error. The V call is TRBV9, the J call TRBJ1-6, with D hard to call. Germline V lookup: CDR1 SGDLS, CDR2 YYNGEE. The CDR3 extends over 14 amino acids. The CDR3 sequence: CASSVEPYNSPLHF. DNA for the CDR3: TGTGCCAGCAGCGTAGAACCCTACAATTCACCCCTCCACTTT.

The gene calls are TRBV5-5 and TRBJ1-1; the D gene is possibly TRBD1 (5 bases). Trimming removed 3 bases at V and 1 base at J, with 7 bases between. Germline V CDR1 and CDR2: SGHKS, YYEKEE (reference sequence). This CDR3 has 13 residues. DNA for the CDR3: TGTGCCAGCAGCTATGGGGGGAACACTGAAGCTTTCTTT. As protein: CASSYGGNTEAFF.

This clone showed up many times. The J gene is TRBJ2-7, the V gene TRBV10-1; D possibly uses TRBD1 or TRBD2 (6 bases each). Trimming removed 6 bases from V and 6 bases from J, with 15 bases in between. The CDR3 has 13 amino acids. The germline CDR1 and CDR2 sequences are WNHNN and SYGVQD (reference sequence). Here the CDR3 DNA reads TGCGCCAGCAGCCCGAGCAGGGGAGGCGAGCAGTACTTC. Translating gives CASSPSRGGEQYF.

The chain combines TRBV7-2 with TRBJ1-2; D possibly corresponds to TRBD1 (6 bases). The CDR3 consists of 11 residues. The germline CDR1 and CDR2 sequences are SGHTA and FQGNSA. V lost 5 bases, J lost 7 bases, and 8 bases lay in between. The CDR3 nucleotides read TGTGCCAGCAGCGGGGGCGGTGGCTACACCTTC. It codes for CASSGGGGYTF.

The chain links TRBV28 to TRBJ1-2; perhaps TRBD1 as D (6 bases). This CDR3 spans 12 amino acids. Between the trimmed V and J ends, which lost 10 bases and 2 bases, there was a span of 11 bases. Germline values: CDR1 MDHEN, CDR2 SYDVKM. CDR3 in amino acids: CATPDRNYGYTF. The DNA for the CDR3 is TGTGCCACCCCGGACAGAAACTATGGCTACACCTTC.

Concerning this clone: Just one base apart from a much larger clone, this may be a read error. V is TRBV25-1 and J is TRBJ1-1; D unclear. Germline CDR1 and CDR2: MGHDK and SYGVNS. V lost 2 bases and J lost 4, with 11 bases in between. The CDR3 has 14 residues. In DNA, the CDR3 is TGTGCCAGCAGTGAAGGAAAAGCGAGCACTGAAGCTTTCTTT. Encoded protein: CASSEGKASTEAFF. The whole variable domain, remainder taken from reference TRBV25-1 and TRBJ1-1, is EADIYQTPRYLVIGTGKKITLECSQTMGHDKMYWYQQDPGMELHLIHYSYGVNSTEKGDLSSESTVSRIRTEHFPLTLESARPSHTSQYLCASSEGKASTEAFFGQGTRLTVV.

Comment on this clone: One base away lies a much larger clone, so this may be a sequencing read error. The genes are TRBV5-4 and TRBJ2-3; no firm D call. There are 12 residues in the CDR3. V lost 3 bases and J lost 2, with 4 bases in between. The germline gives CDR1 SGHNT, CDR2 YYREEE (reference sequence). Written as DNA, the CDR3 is TGTGCCAGCAGCTCGAACACAGATACGCAGTATTTT. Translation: CASSSNTDTQYF.

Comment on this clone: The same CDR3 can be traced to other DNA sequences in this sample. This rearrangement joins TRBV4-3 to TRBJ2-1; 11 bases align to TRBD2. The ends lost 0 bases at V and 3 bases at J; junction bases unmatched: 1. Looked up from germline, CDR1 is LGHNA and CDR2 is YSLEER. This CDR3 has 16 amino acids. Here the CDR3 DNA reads TGCGCCAGCAGCCAAGATGGACTAGCGGGCTACAATGAGCAGTTCTTC. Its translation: CASSQDGLAGYNEQFF.

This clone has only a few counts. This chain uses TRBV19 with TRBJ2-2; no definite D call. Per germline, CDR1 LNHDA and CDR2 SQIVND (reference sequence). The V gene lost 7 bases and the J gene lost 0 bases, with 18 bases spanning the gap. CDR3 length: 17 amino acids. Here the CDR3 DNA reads TGTGCCAGTACTCCCATGCGGAGCAGCTCGAACACCGGGGAGCTGTTTTTT. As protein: CASTPMRSSSNTGELFF.